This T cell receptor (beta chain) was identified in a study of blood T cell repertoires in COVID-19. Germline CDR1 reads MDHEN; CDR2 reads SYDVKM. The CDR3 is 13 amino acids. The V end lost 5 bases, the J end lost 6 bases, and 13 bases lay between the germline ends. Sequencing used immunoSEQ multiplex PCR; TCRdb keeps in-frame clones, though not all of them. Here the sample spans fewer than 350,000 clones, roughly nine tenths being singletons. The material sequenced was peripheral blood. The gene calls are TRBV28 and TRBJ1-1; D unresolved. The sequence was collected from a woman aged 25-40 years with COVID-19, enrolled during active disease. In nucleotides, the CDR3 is TGTGCCAGCAGTCGCCCCCCGGGAGCTGAAGCTTTCTTT. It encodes CASSRPPGAEAFF.